This T cell receptor (beta chain) came from a study of CD8 T cells in ankylosing spondylitis. The CDR3 is 15 amino acids. Germline V gene sequence: CDR1 MDHEN, CDR2 SYDVKM. V lost 3 bases to trimming and J lost 0 bases, with 11 bases between them. Quantitative 5'-RACE was performed with molecular barcodes, and it yielded the TCR beta libraries. TCRdb used MiXCR to reprocess the 5' RACE reads, holding one entry per CDR3 protein. The table includes a few hundred thousand distinct CDR3 sequences, 15% to 20% detected once. This clonotype appeared a few times. Its antigen is not identified. Findings and caveats of the study: Seemingly distinctive of ankylosing spondylitis blood was a TCR beta motif formed by eight highly homologous variants. Clones linked to disease were reported to show significant enrichment in matched ankylosing spondylitis synovial fluid.

This TCR came from a male donor with ankylosing spondylitis or in good health (not recorded which). The genes are TRBV28 and TRBJ2-5; TRBD2 might be the D (5 bases). The source material was blood, either unsorted or a sorted T cell fraction (not recorded which). The chain's CDR3 is CASSFVSGYQETQYF. For the CDR3, the DNA is TGTGCCAGCAGTTTTGTTTCGGGATACCAAGAGACCCAGTACTTC. Full variable domain (outside the CDR3, taken from reference TRBV28 and TRBJ2-5): DVKVTQSSRYLVKRTGEKVFLECVQDMDHENMFWYRQDPGLGLRLIYFSYDVKMKEKGDIPEGYSVSREKKERFSLILESASTNQTSMYLCASSFVSGYQETQYFGPGTRLLVL.